The 19 T cell receptor beta chains listed next were all sequenced from one sample in a study of graft-versus-host responses after intestinal transplantation. The antigens these receptors bind are not known. Sequenced by immunoSEQ multiplex PCR; TCRdb stores in-frame clones only, minus some. Of some 130,000 clones listed, just under 95% are singletons. Sequenced material: unstimulated CD4+ T cells sorted from spleen or lymph node cells, taken before intestinal transplant. The receptors come from a human donor who received an intestinal transplant.

The chain joins TRBV10-3 to TRBJ2-7; TRBD2 matches 11 bases. Germline V gene data show CDR1 as ENHRY and CDR2 as SYGVKD. The CDR3 consists of 17 residues. With V trimmed by 4 bases and J by 4 bases, 12 bases remained unmatched. Here the CDR3 DNA reads TGTGCCATCAGTGGCGGGACTAGCGGTTACACCGTTTACGAGCAGTACTTC. It is translated as CAISGGTSGYTVYEQYF.

This chain uses TRBV5-1 with TRBJ2-5; 11 bases match TRBD2. Germline values: CDR1 SGHRS, CDR2 YFSETQ. V lost 5 bases to trimming and J lost 2 bases; unmatched junction nucleotides: 5. This CDR3 has 15 residues. The CDR3 DNA follows: TGCGCCAGCAGAACCGGGACTAGCGGACAAGAGACCCAGTACTTC. Residues: CASRTGTSGQETQYF.

This chain connects TRBV7-3 to TRBJ2-3; TRBD2 matches at 8 bases. Germline-derived CDR1 and CDR2 are SGHTA and FQGTGA. V trimming: 5 bases; J trimming: 7 bases; junction bases outside the gene matches: 5. The CDR3 has 13 residues. This CDR3 is CASSPGLAYTQYF. CDR3 in DNA: TGTGCCAGCAGCCCCGGACTAGCATATACGCAGTATTTT.

This clone was observed a handful of times. The chain recombines TRBV6-5 with TRBJ2-7; TRBD1 is a possible D gene (5 bases). Germline lookup yields CDR1 MNHEY and CDR2 SVGAGI. This CDR3 has 13 amino acids. The V gene lost 7 bases and the J gene lost 5 bases, with 15 bases spanning the gap. DNA of the CDR3: TGTGCCAGCACCAACCCCCCAGGGAACGAGCAGTACTTC. This encodes CASTNPPGNEQYF.

The rearrangement joins TRBV7-3 to TRBJ2-3; tentatively, D is TRBD1 or TRBD2 (5 bases each). V lost 2 bases and J 3 bases, leaving 12 bases between the germline ends. The CDR3 contains 15 residues. CDR1 SGHTA and CDR2 FQGTGA come from the germline V gene. CDR3 DNA: TGTGCCAGCAGCTTAGGGGACCTACTGACAGATACGCAGTATTTT. This codes for CASSLGDLLTDTQYF.

The chain is built from TRBV2 and TRBJ2-1; the match to TRBD2 covers 10 bases. J gave up 9 bases and V 6 bases, and 5 bases lay outside the gene matches. Germline V lookup: CDR1 SNHLY, CDR2 FYNNEI. This CDR3 has 13 residues. For the CDR3, the DNA is TGTGCCAGCAGGGGGAGCGGGAGGGGTGAGCAGTTCTTC. Encoded protein: CASRGSGRGEQFF.

The chain is built from TRBV18 and TRBJ2-7; D possibly corresponds to TRBD1 (5 bases). Germline V gives CDR1 KGHSH, CDR2 LQKENI. The length of the CDR3 is 13 residues. V gave up 3 bases and J gave up 7 bases, with 13 bases separating them. The CDR3 DNA reads TGTGCCAGCTCACCTACAGGCTCGTTGGAGCAGTACTTC. Translating gives CASSPTGSLEQYF.

This clone has just one count. V and J are TRBV28 and TRBJ2-7, with TRBD2 matching 15 bases. Germline loops: CDR1 MDHEN, CDR2 SYDVKM. The J segment lost 3 bases and the V segment lost 4 bases, leaving 10 bases of the junction unmatched. The CDR3 loop spans 18 amino acids. The CDR3 DNA is TGTGCCAGCAGTTCTTCCGGGACTAGCGGGAGGAGAGGCTACGAGCAGTACTTC. It yields the protein CASSSSGTSGRRGYEQYF. Full variable domain (rest looked up from reference TRBV28 and TRBJ2-7): DVKVTQSSRYLVKRTGEKVFLECVQDMDHENMFWYRQDPGLGLRLIYFSYDVKMKEKGDIPEGYSVSREKKERFSLILESASTNQTSMYLCASSSSGTSGRRGYEQYFGPGTRLTVT.

The chain carries TRBV6-5 and TRBJ2-1, with 9 bases matching TRBD1. V trimming: 6 bases; J trimming: 5 bases; junction bases outside the gene matches: 5. The CDR3 is 14 residues long. The germline V gene has CDR1 MNHEY and CDR2 SVGAGI. The CDR3: CASRARTGDNEQFF. CDR3 DNA: TGTGCCAGCAGGGCGAGGACAGGGGACAATGAGCAGTTCTTC.

The rearrangement links TRBV7-9 to TRBJ2-7; tentatively, D is TRBD2 (5 bases). The CDR3 spans 13 residues. Trimming took off 3 bases at V and 7 bases at J, with 13 bases between the two ends. Germline values: CDR1 SEHNR, CDR2 FQNEAQ (reference sequence). The DNA of the CDR3 is TGTGCCAGCAGCTTCGAGGGAGTCGTGGAGCAGTACTTC. Its translation: CASSFEGVVEQYF.

The chain joins TRBV19 to TRBJ1-1; 7 bases line up with TRBD1. Unmatched junction bases numbered 8, after V lost 5 bases and J lost 2 bases. Per germline, CDR1 LNHDA and CDR2 SQIVND (reference sequence). This CDR3 contains 15 residues. This CDR3 reads CASSAPGTANTEAFF. The CDR3 nucleotides read TGTGCCAGTAGTGCCCCCGGGACAGCTAACACTGAAGCTTTCTTT.

The chain uses TRBV5-1 and TRBJ2-5; tentatively, D is TRBD1 (6 bases). The ends were cut back, 4 bases at V and 3 bases at J, with 10 bases in the middle. The CDR3 is 13 residues long. CDR1 and CDR2 (germline): SGHRS, YFSETQ. CDR3 region: CASSGGSKETQYF. DNA for the CDR3: TGCGCCAGCAGCGGGGGCAGTAAAGAGACCCAGTACTTC.

This sequence joins TRBV28 and TRBJ2-7; weak D call: TRBD2 (6 bases). V was shortened by 7 bases and J by 2 bases, with 15 bases between the two germline ends. This CDR3 spans 14 amino acids. The germline V gene has CDR1 MDHEN and CDR2 SYDVKM. This CDR3 is CASNHLEGTYEQYF. DNA of the CDR3: TGTGCCAGCAACCATTTGGAGGGAACCTACGAGCAGTACTTC.

CDR3 coding DNA: TGTGCCAGCAGCTTCCACCCAACACCTTACGAGCAGTACTTC. This encodes CASSFHPTPYEQYF. The chain recombines TRBV5-8 with TRBJ2-7; D uncertain. Germline V gene sequence: CDR1 SGHTS, CDR2 YDEGEE. The CDR3 is made up of 14 amino acids. V was clipped by 2 bases and J by 4 bases, with 13 bases between them.

This chain uses TRBV6-1 with TRBJ2-7; TRBD1 is a possible D gene (6 bases). The germline CDR1 and CDR2 sequences are MNHNS and SASEGT. The CDR3 extends over 14 amino acids. V shed 5 bases and J shed 2 bases, with 13 bases lying between them. CDR3 sequence (DNA): TGTGCCAGCAGTACCCCGGGACACGCCTACGAGCAGTACTTC. As protein: CASSTPGHAYEQYF.

This clone appeared once. CDR3 coding DNA: TGTGCCAGCAGCTTTGCGGGAGGCCCCCCATACTTC. This codes for CASSFAGGPPYF. The rearrangement uses TRBV5-6 and TRBJ2-7; 8 bases agree with TRBD2. Losses at the gene ends were 2 bases for V and 13 bases for J; bases not matched to a gene: 8. The CDR3 extends over 12 amino acids. The germline gives CDR1 SGHDT, CDR2 YYEEEE.

This chain joins TRBV15 and TRBJ1-3; D perhaps matches TRBD1 (5 bases). The CDR3 has 13 amino acids. V lost 5 bases to trimming and J lost 2 bases, with 7 bases between them. The germline gives CDR1 LNHNV, CDR2 YYDKDF (reference sequence). CDR3 protein: CATSQGAGNTIYF. CDR3 sequence (DNA): TGTGCCACCAGCCAGGGCGCTGGAAACACCATATATTTT.

The CDR3 nucleotides are TGCAGCGTTCAGAGCGGCTCTGGGGCCAACGTCCTGACTTTC. Residues: CSVQSGSGANVLTF. The chain recombines TRBV29-1 with TRBJ2-6; D perhaps matches TRBD2 (5 bases). This CDR3 comprises 14 residues. CDR1 SQVTM and CDR2 ANQGSEA come from the germline V gene. The V end was cut by 5 bases, the J end by 0 bases, with 8 bases between.

The chain combines TRBV5-6 with TRBJ1-2; no clear D. Germline lookup yields CDR1 SGHDT and CDR2 YYEEEE. CDR3 length: 18 residues. Deletions cut 2 bases from V and 0 bases from J, with 20 bases between. The CDR3 is CASSFGLVAIPANYGYTF. CDR3 bases: TGTGCCAGCAGCTTTGGGTTGGTAGCGATCCCAGCTAACTATGGCTACACCTTC.